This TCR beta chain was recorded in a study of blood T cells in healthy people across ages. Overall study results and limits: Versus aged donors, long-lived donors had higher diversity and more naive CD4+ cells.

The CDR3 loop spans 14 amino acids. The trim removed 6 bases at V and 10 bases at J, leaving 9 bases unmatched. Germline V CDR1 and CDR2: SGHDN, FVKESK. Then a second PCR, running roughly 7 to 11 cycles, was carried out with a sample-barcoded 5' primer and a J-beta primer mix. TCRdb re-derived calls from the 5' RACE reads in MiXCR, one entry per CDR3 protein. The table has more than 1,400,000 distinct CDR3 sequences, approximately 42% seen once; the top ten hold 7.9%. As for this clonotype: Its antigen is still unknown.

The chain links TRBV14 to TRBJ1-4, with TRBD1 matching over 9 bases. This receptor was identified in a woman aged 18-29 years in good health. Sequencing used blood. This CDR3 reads CASRAGTGSGKLFF. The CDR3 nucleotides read TGTGCCAGCAGAGCCGGGACAGGGAGTGGAAAACTGTTTTTT.